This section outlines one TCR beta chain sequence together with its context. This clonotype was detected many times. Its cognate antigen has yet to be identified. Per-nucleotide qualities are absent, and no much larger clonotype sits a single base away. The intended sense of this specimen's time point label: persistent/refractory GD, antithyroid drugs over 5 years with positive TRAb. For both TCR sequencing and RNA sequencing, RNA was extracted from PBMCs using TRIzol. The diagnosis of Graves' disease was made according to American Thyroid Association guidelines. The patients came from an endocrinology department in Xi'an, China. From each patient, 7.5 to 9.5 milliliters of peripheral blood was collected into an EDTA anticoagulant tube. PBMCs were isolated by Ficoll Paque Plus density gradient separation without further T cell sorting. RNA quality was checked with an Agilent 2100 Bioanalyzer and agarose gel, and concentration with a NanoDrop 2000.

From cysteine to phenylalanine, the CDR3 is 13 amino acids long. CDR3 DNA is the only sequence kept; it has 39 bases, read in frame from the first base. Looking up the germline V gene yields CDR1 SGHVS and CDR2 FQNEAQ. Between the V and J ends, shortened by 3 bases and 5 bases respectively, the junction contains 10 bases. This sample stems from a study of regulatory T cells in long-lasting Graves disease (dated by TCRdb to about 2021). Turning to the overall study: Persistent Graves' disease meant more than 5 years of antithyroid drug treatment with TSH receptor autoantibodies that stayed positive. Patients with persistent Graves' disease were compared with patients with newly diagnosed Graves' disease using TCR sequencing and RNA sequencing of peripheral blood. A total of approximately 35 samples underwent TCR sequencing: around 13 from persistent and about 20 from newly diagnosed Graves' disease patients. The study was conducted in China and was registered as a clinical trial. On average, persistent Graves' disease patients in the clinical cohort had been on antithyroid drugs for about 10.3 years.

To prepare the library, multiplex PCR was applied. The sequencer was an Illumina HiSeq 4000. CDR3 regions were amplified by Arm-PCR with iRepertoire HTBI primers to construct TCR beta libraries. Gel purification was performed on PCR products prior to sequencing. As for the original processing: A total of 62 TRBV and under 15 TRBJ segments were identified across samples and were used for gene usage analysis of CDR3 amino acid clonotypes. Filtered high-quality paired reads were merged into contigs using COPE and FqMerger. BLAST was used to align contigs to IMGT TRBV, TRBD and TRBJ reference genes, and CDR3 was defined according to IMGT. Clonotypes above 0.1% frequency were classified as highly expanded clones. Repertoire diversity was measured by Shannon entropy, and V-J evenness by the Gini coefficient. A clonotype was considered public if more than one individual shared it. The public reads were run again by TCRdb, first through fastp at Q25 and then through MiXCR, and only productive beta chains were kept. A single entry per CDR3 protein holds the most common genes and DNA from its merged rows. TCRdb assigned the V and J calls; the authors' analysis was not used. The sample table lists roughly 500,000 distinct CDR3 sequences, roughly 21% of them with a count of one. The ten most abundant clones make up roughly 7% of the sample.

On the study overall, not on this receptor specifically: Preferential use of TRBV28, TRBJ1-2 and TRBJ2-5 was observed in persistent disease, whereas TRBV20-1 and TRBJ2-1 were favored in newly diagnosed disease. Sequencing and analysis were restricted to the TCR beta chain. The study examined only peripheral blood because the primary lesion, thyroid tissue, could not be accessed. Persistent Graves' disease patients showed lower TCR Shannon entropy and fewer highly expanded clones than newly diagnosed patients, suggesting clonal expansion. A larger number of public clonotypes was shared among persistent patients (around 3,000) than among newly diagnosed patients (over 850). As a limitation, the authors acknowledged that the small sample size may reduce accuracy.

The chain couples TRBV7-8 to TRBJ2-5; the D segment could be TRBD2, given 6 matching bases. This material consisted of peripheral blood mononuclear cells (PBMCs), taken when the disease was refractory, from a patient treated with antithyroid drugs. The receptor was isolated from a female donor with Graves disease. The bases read TGTGCCAGCAGCTTCCCTCTAGCGGAGACCCAGTACTTC. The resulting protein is CASSFPLAETQYF.